This T cell receptor (beta chain) came from a study of blood T cells in healthy people across ages. Together with a sample-barcoded 5' primer, a J-beta primer mix was included in a second PCR lasting roughly 7 to 11 cycles. MiXCR was run by TCRdb on the 5' RACE reads, yielding one entry per CDR3 protein. In the table there are more than 1 million distinct CDR3 sequences, under 55% of which are singletons. The CDR3 runs 12 residues. Germline-derived CDR1 and CDR2 are MGHDK and SYGVNS. The germline V and J ends were trimmed by 4 bases and 5 bases, with 8 bases remaining between them. Sequencing was performed on blood. The rearrangement joins TRBV25-1 to TRBJ1-1; D may be TRBD1 (5 bases). This clonotype was obtained from a woman in her sixties or seventies in good health. The CDR3 loop is CASSGGRTEAFF. In nucleotides, the CDR3 is TGTGCCAGCAGTGGGGGCCGTACTGAAGCTTTCTTT.